The 29 T cell receptor beta chains reported below all come from one sample, sequenced in a study of shared clonotypes between healthy human individuals. CD45RO negativity and positive selection for CCR7 defined naive CD8 cells, a population that excluded terminally differentiated effector memory CD45RA+ cells. TCRdb keeps only in-frame clones here, not all; method: immunoSEQ multiplex PCR. The sample contains under 2,000,000 clones, about 94% of which appear only once. Sequencing used naive CD8+ T cells sorted from blood. The origin of the receptors is a man younger than 35 in good health.

The chain recombines TRBV4-1 with TRBJ2-5, with D possibly being TRBD2 (5 bases). V lost 1 base to trimming and J lost 5 bases, with 11 bases between them. The germline V gene has CDR1 MGHRA and CDR2 YSYEKL. The CDR3 is 14 amino acids. CDR3 nucleotides: TGCGCCAGCAGCCAAGCGGCGGGTTGGGAGACCCAGTACTTC. Translated: CASSQAAGWETQYF.

The rearrangement links TRBV10-3 to TRBJ1-4; a possible D gene is TRBD1 (6 bases). V lost 3 bases, J lost 7 bases, and 21 bases lay in between. The CDR3 is made up of 17 amino acids. Germline assignment: CDR1 ENHRY and CDR2 SYGVKD. The CDR3 DNA sequence: TGTGCCATCAGTGAACGAACGTTGGGGGCACACGGTGAAAAACTGTTTTTT. Translating gives CAISERTLGAHGEKLFF.

This chain joins TRBV28 and TRBJ1-5; D unresolved. Germline V gene data show CDR1 as MDHEN and CDR2 as SYDVKM. Trimming stripped 3 bases from V and 6 bases from J, with 9 bases between. The length of the CDR3 is 13 residues. CDR3 sequence reads: CASSLGSVQPQHF. As DNA, the CDR3 is TGTGCCAGCAGTTTGGGGTCAGTTCAGCCCCAGCATTTT.

This chain joins TRBV7-6 and TRBJ2-7; TRBD2 agrees at 11 bases. The CDR3 totals 18 residues. J lost 0 bases, V lost 5 bases, and 12 bases had no gene match. Germline values: CDR1 SGHVS, CDR2 FNYEAQ. The CDR3 sequence is CASSPQVAGGPSSYEQYF. The DNA for the CDR3 is TGTGCCAGCAGCCCCCAGGTAGCGGGGGGGCCGAGCTCCTACGAGCAGTACTTC.

This chain connects TRBV19 to TRBJ2-2; no clear D. Deletions cut 5 bases from V and 4 bases from J, with 11 bases between. CDR3 length: 14 amino acids. Germline V gene data show CDR1 as LNHDA and CDR2 as SQIVND (reference sequence). In nucleotides, the CDR3 is TGTGCCAGTAGTGAAGTTTCTTCCACCGGGGAGCTGTTTTTT. Translating it yields CASSEVSSTGELFF. The entire variable domain, with the rest obtained from reference TRBV19 and TRBJ2-2, is as follows: DGGITQSPKYLFRKEGQNVTLSCEQNLNHDAMYWYRQDPGQGLRLIYYSQIVNDFQKGDIAEGYSVSREKKESFPLTVTSAQKNPTAFYLCASSEVSSTGELFFGEGSRLTVL.

V is TRBV27 and J is TRBJ2-5; TRBD1 is a possible D gene (5 bases). V was cut by 7 bases and J by 0 bases, with 18 bases left in between. Germline CDR1 MNHEY, CDR2 SMNVEV (reference sequence). This CDR3 has 16 amino acids. The CDR3 reads CASIGLDNQYQETQYF. In DNA, the CDR3 is TGTGCCAGCATTGGCCTGGACAACCAGTACCAAGAGACCCAGTACTTC.

The rearrangement joins TRBV5-6 to TRBJ1-5; a weak D match, TRBD1 (5 bases). The CDR3 covers 15 residues. Per the germline V gene, CDR1 is SGHDT and CDR2 is YYEEEE. V was cut by 4 bases and J by 6 bases, with 17 bases left in between. As DNA, the CDR3 is TGTGCCAGCAGCCTCGGACATACTACCGGTCAGCCCCAGCATTTT. It is translated as CASSLGHTTGQPQHF.

V usage is TRBV25-1 and J usage is TRBJ1-2; 7 nucleotides line up with TRBD1. V shed 10 bases and J 4 bases; nucleotides not matched to a gene: 12. The germline V gene encodes CDR1 MGHDK and CDR2 SYGVNS. The CDR3 runs to 14 residues. The CDR3: CATPPGGKFYGYTF. In nucleotides, the CDR3 is TGTGCCACCCCCCCAGGGGGAAAGTTCTATGGCTACACCTTC.

This clone has a single count. The gene calls are TRBV5-1 and TRBJ1-1; D unresolved. V was trimmed by 2 bases and J by 1 base, leaving 9 bases between them. The germline V gene encodes CDR1 SGHRS and CDR2 YFSETQ. CDR3 length equals 14 residues. The CDR3 DNA is TGCGCCAGCAGCTTATGGACGGCGAACACTGAAGCTTTCTTT. Translation gives CASSLWTANTEAFF.

CDR3 nucleotide sequence: TGCGCCAGCAGCCACCAGAGCTCTGGGGCCAACGTCCTGACTTTC. This encodes CASSHQSSGANVLTF. The chain joins TRBV4-1 to TRBJ2-6; D call uncertain. The CDR3 spans 15 residues. Trimming removed 3 bases from V and 0 bases from J, with 6 bases in between. Germline CDR1 reads MGHRA; CDR2 reads YSYEKL.

This rearrangement joins TRBV27 to TRBJ2-3, with D unclear. V was pared by 8 bases and J by 2 bases, with 17 bases between. CDR3 length equals 15 residues. The V gene's germline CDR1 is MNHEY and CDR2 SMNVEV (reference sequence). The CDR3 coding sequence is TGTGCCAGCGGTCTGGACGGTGAAGTCACAGATACGCAGTATTTT. It translates to CASGLDGEVTDTQYF.

V is TRBV4-1 and J is TRBJ1-5; 8 bases are shared with TRBD1. In germline, CDR1 is MGHRA, CDR2 YSYEKL. This CDR3 region has 16 residues. With V trimmed by 6 bases and J by 1 base, 8 bases remained unmatched. CDR3 protein: CASRGIDRGSNQPQHF. CDR3 nucleotides: TGCGCCAGCAGGGGGATAGACAGGGGCAGCAATCAGCCCCAGCATTTT.

This chain uses TRBV19 with TRBJ2-7, with TRBD1 matching 7 bases. V lost 5 bases to trimming and J lost 0 bases; unmatched junction nucleotides: 7. This CDR3 has 15 residues. Per germline, CDR1 LNHDA and CDR2 SQIVND (reference sequence). CDR3 sequence (DNA): TGTGCCAGTAGTCTAAGGGACAGCAGCTCCTACGAGCAGTACTTC. Protein product: CASSLRDSSSYEQYF.

CDR3 region: CASSEGGWNTGELFF. DNA of the CDR3: TGTGCCAGCAGTGAAGGGGGATGGAACACCGGGGAGCTGTTTTTT. This chain links TRBV25-1 with TRBJ2-2; the D call may be TRBD1 or TRBD2 (5 bases each). Germline V gene sequence: CDR1 MGHDK, CDR2 SYGVNS. CDR3 length: 15 residues. Between the trimmed V and J ends, which lost 2 bases and 1 base, there was a span of 8 bases.

Comment on this clone: The same CDR3 arises from other DNA sequences in this sample as well. The chain links TRBV5-1 to TRBJ2-1; D remains unclear. The CDR3 consists of 15 residues. Germline-derived CDR1 and CDR2 are SGHRS and YFSETQ. With 1 base removed from V and 1 base from J, the gap between germline ends came to 9 bases. CDR3 region: CASSLYSGSYNEQFF. Here the CDR3 DNA reads TGCGCCAGCAGCTTGTATTCCGGATCCTACAATGAGCAGTTCTTC.

The V and J genes are TRBV4-1 and TRBJ2-5, with D possibly being TRBD2 (6 bases). This CDR3 has 13 residues. The germline V gene encodes CDR1 MGHRA and CDR2 YSYEKL. Trimming stripped 3 bases from V and 5 bases from J, with 10 bases between. The CDR3 bases are TGCGCCAGCAGCCACCCAGGGAGGGAGACCCAGTACTTC. Its protein is CASSHPGRETQYF.

This clone appeared once. The sample contains more than one DNA sequence encoding this CDR3. The rearrangement joins TRBV7-9 to TRBJ2-7; D might be TRBD2 (6 bases). The CDR3 consists of 14 residues. Trimming pared 5 bases from V and 2 bases from J, leaving 13 bases between. Germline V gene sequence: CDR1 SEHNR, CDR2 FQNEAQ (reference sequence). As DNA, the CDR3 is TGTGCCAGCAGCAGCCGGGACTCTCCCTACGAGCAGTACTTC. It is translated as CASSSRDSPYEQYF.

The gene calls are TRBV11-2 and TRBJ2-5; D is unclear. In germline, CDR1 is SGHAT, CDR2 FQNNGV. Trimming took off 7 bases at V and 0 bases at J, with 24 bases between the two ends. The CDR3 has 18 amino acids. The CDR3 loop is CASTLHFDPFSYQETQYF. The CDR3 region has the DNA TGTGCCAGCACCCTACATTTCGACCCCTTTTCGTACCAAGAGACCCAGTACTTC.

The V and J genes are TRBV30 and TRBJ2-1, with 14 bases identical to TRBD2. CDR3 length equals 16 residues. The germline V gene has CDR1 GTSNPN and CDR2 SVGIG (reference sequence). The trim removed 1 base at V and 1 base at J, leaving 0 bases unmatched. The CDR3, as DNA: TGTGCCTGGAGTGGGACTAGCGGGAGGTCCTACAATGAGCAGTTCTTC. This translates into CAWSGTSGRSYNEQFF.

The chain recombines TRBV6-1 with TRBJ2-7; TRBD2 matches at 9 bases. The CDR3 covers 15 residues. Looked up from germline, CDR1 is MNHNS and CDR2 is SASEGT. Trimming cost V 2 bases and J 5 bases; bases outside gene matches: 7. CDR3 amino acids: CASSELAGAGNEQYF. In DNA form, the CDR3 reads TGTGCCAGCAGTGAATTAGCGGGGGCCGGGAACGAGCAGTACTTC.

With regard to this clone: The same CDR3 also results from other DNA sequences found in this sample. V usage is TRBV6-5 and J usage is TRBJ2-7, with TRBD1 identical over 7 bases. The CDR3 covers 13 residues. Trimming at V came to 6 bases and at J to 3 bases, leaving 5 bases not matched to a gene. The germline V gene encodes CDR1 MNHEY and CDR2 SVGAGI. For the CDR3, the DNA is TGTGCCAGCAGCCCCGGACAGGACTACGAGCAGTACTTC. It codes for CASSPGQDYEQYF.

Details on this clone: This same CDR3 is encoded by further DNA sequences in the sample. CDR3 in DNA: TGTGCCAGCAGCCCTCTAGCTGAGAGCTCCTACGAGCAGTACTTC. This translates into CASSPLAESSYEQYF. This chain connects TRBV28 to TRBJ2-7, with D maybe TRBD2 (5 bases). Germline V lookup: CDR1 MDHEN, CDR2 SYDVKM. The CDR3 runs to 15 residues. The V gene lost 6 bases and the J gene lost 0 bases, with 15 bases spanning the gap.

The chain recombines TRBV7-9 with TRBJ2-1; 9 bases map to TRBD2. The V gene's germline CDR1 is SEHNR and CDR2 FQNEAQ (reference sequence). The CDR3 loop spans 16 amino acids. V was pared by 0 bases and J by 5 bases, with 5 bases of the junction left unmatched. CDR3 sequence (DNA): TGTGCCAGCAGCTTAGCGACGGGCGGGAGGGACAATGAGCAGTTCTTC. Protein product: CASSLATGGRDNEQFF.

The chain carries TRBV4-2 and TRBJ2-7; the match to TRBD1 covers 10 bases. CDR1 and CDR2 (germline): LGHNA, YNFKEQ. The CDR3 sequence is 16 residues long. The V gene end was trimmed by 5 bases and the J gene end by 0 bases; junction bases not matched to a gene: 7. CDR3 in DNA: TGTGCCAGCAGCTTAGAGACAGGGGGCATCTCCTACGAGCAGTACTTC. Translated, it gives CASSLETGGISYEQYF.

CDR3 bases: TGTGCTAGGAACTCAGGGGTCCACGAGCAGTACTTC. Translated, it gives CARNSGVHEQYF. The rearrangement joins TRBV12-5 to TRBJ2-7; D is perhaps TRBD1 (6 bases). The CDR3 covers 12 residues. Germline V gene sequence: CDR1 LGHNT, CDR2 FRNRAP. With 9 bases removed from V and 5 bases from J, the gap between germline ends came to 14 bases.

The rearrangement joins TRBV10-2 to TRBJ2-7, with D possibly being TRBD1 or TRBD2 (5 bases each). Germline CDR1 and CDR2: WSHSY and SAAADI. V was trimmed by 0 bases and J by 4 bases, leaving 10 bases between them. This CDR3 has 14 amino acids. The CDR3: CASSESVREYEQYF. The DNA of the CDR3 is TGCGCCAGCAGTGAGTCGGTCAGGGAGTACGAGCAGTACTTC.

Concerning this clone: Additional DNA sequences in this sample encode the identical CDR3. The rearrangement joins TRBV6-5 to TRBJ2-5; 7 bases fit TRBD2. Germline V gene sequence: CDR1 MNHEY, CDR2 SVGAGI. This CDR3 has 15 amino acids. The V segment lost 5 bases and the J segment 1 base; nucleotides outside the gene matches: 7. In DNA, the CDR3 is TGTGCCAGCAGTCCCCTTGGCGGGAGCCAAGAGACCCAGTACTTC. Its translation: CASSPLGGSQETQYF.

The gene calls are TRBV4-1 and TRBJ1-1; D perhaps matches TRBD1 (5 bases). Germline CDR1 and CDR2: MGHRA and YSYEKL. V shed 4 bases and J shed 5 bases, with 17 bases lying between them. The CDR3 is made up of 15 amino acids. In nucleotides, the CDR3 is TGCGCCAGCAGCCCACCTCGTGAGGGGCCAACTGAAGCTTTCTTT. Translated: CASSPPREGPTEAFF.

The rearrangement joins TRBV30 to TRBJ1-3; D is undetermined. This CDR3 region has 13 residues. Between the trimmed V and J ends, which lost 4 bases and 4 bases, there was a span of 11 bases. CDR1 and CDR2 (germline): GTSNPN, SVGIG (reference sequence). The CDR3 sequence is CAWTREDGNTIYF. DNA of the CDR3: TGTGCCTGGACGCGGGAGGACGGAAACACCATATATTTT.